One T cell receptor (beta chain) is described in this entry. Its antigen is still unknown. The same CDR3 can be traced to other DNA sequences in this sample. Sorted-subset replicate PCRs used roughly 180 ng DNA, approximately 33,000 T cell genomes. This table comes from immunoSEQ multiplex PCR, and its TCRdb copy is limited to in-frame clones, with some not included. This sample has 2,500,000 or so clones; around 90% occur once, and the top ten carry under 0.15%. The sample comes from a study of shared clonotypes between healthy human individuals. Notes on the study in general: The four-donor shared clonotypes exceeded non-shared clonotypes in generation probability, with non-shared ones scoring lower. Blood alone was sampled, and tissue repertoires likely differ.

The V and J ends lost 5 bases and 6 bases respectively, with 9 bases between them. Germline V gene sequence: CDR1 SEHNR, CDR2 FQNEAQ (reference sequence). This CDR3 region has 12 residues. The source material was naive CD4+ T cells sorted from blood. The subset is: CD45RA+ positively selected. The TCR originated in a man between 18 and 35 years old in good health. The chain links TRBV7-9 to TRBJ2-3; TRBD1 is a possible D gene (6 bases). CDR3 in amino acids: CASSQGLDTQYF. Here the CDR3 DNA reads TGTGCCAGCAGCCAGGGGTTGGATACGCAGTATTTT.